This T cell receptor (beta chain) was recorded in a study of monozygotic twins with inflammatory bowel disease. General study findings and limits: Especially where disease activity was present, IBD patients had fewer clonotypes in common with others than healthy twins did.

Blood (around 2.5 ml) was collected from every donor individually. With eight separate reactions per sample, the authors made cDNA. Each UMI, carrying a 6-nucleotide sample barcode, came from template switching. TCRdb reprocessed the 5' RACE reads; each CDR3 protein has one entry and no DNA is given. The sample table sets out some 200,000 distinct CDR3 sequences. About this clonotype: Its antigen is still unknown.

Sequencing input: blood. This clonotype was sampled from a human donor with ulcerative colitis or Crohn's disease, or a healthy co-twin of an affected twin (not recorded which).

This CDR3 is CASSPQDREAFF. This chain uses TRBV18 with TRBJ1-1; the D call from TCRdb, TRBD1, cannot be confirmed without DNA. The CDR3 is 12 amino acids. The germline CDR1 and CDR2 sequences are KGHSH and LQKENI. The full variable domain, with the rest looked up from reference TRBV18 and TRBJ1-1, is NAGVMQNPRHLVRRRGQEARLRCSPMKGHSHVYWYRQLPEEGLKFMVYLQKENIIDESGMPKERFSAEFPKEGPSILRIQQVVRGDSAAYFCASSPQDREAFFGQGTRLTVV.